This T cell receptor beta chain was documented in a study of cytomegalovirus exposure and HLA in healthy donors. Study summary: A later analysis reported the 120 or so validation repertoires used the same platform as the 666 first-cohort repertoires. Study-wide findings and caveats: Most observed TCR sequences were rare, whereas some public TCRs were detected in many donors. Altogether, more than 150 TCR beta chains were recorded as cytomegalovirus-associated.

In regard to this clone: Its target is unknown.

The repertoire was sequenced with immunoSEQ multiplex PCR; TCRdb's copy has only in-frame clones and lacks some. In the table there are around 150,000 clones, approximately 93% of which are singletons. CDR1 is SGHTS and CDR2 is YDEGEE in the germline V gene. The CDR3 loop spans 14 amino acids. J was trimmed by 6 bases and V by 0 bases; bases with no gene match: 5. This sequence was found in a man younger than 35 in good health and CMV-seronegative. The chain links TRBV5-8 to TRBJ1-1; 7 nucleotides agree with TRBD1. The source material was PBMCs. Here the CDR3 DNA reads TGTGCCAGCAGCTTGGTGGTAGGGGGCTCTGAAGCTTTCTTT. This codes for CASSLVVGGSEAFF.